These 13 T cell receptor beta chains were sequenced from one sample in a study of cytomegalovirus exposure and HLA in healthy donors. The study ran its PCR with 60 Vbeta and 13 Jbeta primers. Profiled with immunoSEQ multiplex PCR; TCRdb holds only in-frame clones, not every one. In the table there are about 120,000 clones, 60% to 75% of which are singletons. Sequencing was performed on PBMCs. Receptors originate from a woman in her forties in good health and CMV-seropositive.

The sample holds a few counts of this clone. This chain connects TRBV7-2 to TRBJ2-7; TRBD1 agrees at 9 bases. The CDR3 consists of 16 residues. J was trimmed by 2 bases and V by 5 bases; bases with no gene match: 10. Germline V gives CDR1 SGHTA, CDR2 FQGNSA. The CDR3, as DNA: TGTGCCAGCAGCCGAACCACAGGGGGCCCGGCCTACGAGCAGTACTTC. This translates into CASSRTTGGPAYEQYF.

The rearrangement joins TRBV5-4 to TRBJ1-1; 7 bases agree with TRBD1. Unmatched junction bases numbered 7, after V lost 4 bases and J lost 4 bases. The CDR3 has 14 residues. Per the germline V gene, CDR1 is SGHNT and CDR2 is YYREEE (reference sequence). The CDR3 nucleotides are TGTGCCAGCAGCCAGGGGGTTGTAACCACTGAAGCTTTCTTT. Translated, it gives CASSQGVVTTEAFF.

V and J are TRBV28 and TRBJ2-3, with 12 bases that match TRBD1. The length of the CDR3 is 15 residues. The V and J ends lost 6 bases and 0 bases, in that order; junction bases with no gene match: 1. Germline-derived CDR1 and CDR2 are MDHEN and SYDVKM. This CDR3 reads CASRGQGASTDTQYF. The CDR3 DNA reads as TGTGCCAGCAGGGGACAGGGGGCAAGCACAGATACGCAGTATTTT.

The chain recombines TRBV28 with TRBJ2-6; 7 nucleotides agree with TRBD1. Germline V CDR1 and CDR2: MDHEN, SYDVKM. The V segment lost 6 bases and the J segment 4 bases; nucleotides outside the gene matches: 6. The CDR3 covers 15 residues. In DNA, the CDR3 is TGTGCCAGCAGCTCACAGGGGTCCGGGGCCAACGTCCTGACTTTC. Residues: CASSSQGSGANVLTF.

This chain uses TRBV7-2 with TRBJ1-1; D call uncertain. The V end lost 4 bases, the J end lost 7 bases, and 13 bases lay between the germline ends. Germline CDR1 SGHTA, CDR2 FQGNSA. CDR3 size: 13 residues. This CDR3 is CASSSSREIEAFF. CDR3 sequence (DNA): TGTGCCAGCAGCTCTTCCCGGGAGATTGAAGCTTTCTTT.

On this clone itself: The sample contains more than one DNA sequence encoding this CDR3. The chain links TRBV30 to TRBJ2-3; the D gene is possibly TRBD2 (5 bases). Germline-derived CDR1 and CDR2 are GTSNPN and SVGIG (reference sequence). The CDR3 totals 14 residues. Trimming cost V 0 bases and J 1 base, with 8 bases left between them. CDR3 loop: CAWSVRRGTDTQYF. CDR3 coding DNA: TGTGCCTGGAGTGTACGGCGGGGCACAGATACGCAGTATTTT.

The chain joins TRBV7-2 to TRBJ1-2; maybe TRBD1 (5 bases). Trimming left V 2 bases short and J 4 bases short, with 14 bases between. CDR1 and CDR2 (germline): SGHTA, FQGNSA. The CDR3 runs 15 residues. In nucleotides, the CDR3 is TGTGCCAGCAGCTTATTTGGGGCGGAGATCTATGGCTACACCTTC. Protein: CASSLFGAEIYGYTF.

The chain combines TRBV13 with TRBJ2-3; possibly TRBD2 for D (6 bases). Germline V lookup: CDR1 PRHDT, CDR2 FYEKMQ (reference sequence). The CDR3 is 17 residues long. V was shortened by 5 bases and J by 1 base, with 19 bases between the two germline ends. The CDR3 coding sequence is TGTGCCAGCAGCCAAATAAGACCGGGCGGGGGCACAGATACGCAGTATTTT. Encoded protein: CASSQIRPGGGTDTQYF.

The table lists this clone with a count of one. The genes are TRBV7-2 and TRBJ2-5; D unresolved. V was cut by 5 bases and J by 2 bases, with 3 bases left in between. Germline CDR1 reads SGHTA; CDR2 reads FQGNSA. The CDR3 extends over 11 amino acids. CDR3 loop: CASSQQETQYF. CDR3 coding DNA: TGTGCCAGCAGCCAGCAAGAGACCCAGTACTTC.

The CDR3, as DNA: TGTGCCAGCAGTCCAGCGGTTGACTACGAGCAGTACTTC. Its translation: CASSPAVDYEQYF. The chain has TRBV28 and TRBJ2-7, with a weak D call TRBD2 (5 bases). The V gene's germline CDR1 is MDHEN and CDR2 SYDVKM. This CDR3 contains 13 residues. Deletions cut 5 bases from V and 3 bases from J, with 11 bases between.

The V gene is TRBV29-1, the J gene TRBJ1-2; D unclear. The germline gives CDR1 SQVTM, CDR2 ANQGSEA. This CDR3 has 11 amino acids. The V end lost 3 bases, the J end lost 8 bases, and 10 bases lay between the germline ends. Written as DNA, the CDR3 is TGCAGCGTTGATAGAGGGTACGGCTACACCTTC. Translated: CSVDRGYGYTF.

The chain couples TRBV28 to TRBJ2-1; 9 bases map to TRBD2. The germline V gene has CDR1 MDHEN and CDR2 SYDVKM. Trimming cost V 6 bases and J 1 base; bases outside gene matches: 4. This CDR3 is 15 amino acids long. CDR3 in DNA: TGTGCCAGCAGGGTAGCGGGAGAGTCCTACAATGAGCAGTTCTTC. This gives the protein CASRVAGESYNEQFF.

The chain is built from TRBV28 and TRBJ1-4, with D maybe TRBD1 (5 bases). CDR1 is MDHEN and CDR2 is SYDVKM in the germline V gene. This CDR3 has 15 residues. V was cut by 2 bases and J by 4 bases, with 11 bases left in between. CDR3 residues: CASSLEDTYNEKLFF. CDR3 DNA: TGTGCCAGCAGTTTAGAGGACACCTATAATGAAAAACTGTTTTTT.